Listed below are T cell receptor beta chains from one sample, sequenced in a study of cytotoxic CD8 clonotypes in ibrutinib-treated CLL. Method: immunoSEQ multiplex PCR; TCRdb's copy keeps in-frame clones and lacks some. The sample yields some 140,000 clones, around 84% seen once. Sequenced material: PBMCs, taken after 24 months of ibrutinib treatment. The receptors were sampled from a human donor with chronic lymphocytic leukemia. Each CDR3 is given with its conserved first and last residue. D genes are given only for firm matches. Size is omitted from some rows. Given values are once, few, many or a class for expanded clones.

14 - - TRBJ2-5 TRBV11-2 CASSLGGLRETQYF TGTGCCAGCAGCTTAGGGGGCCTCCGCGAGACCCAGTACTTC
17 - - TRBJ1-1 TRBV10-2 CASQGREFGKANTEAFF TGCGCCAGCCAGGGCAGGGAATTTGGCAAAGCCAACACTGAAGCTTTCTTT
14 - once TRBJ2-6 TRBV6-4 CASSDSEGSNVLTF TGTGCCAGCAGTGACTCGGAAGGGTCCAACGTCCTGACTTTC
14 - once TRBJ1-1 TRBV5-1 CASSPARPGTEAFF TGCGCCAGCAGCCCTGCGCGGCCGGGCACTGAAGCTTTCTTT
15 - - TRBJ1-4 TRBV2 CASSAPQGMGEKLFF TGTGCCAGCAGTGCGCCCCAGGGGATGGGTGAAAAACTGTTTTTT
14 - - TRBJ1-2 TRBV6-4 CASSREPSNYGYTF TGTGCCAGCAGCCGCGAACCGAGTAACTATGGCTACACCTTC
16 - - TRBJ1-2 TRBV5-1 CASSLVGRDSVDGYTF TGCGCCAGCAGCTTGGTCGGCAGGGATTCTGTTGATGGCTACACCTTC
15 - - TRBJ2-7 TRBV6-5 CASTRSLGALREQYF TGTGCCAGCACCCGATCGTTGGGGGCGCTTCGGGAGCAGTACTTC
15 TRBD1 - TRBJ1-1 TRBV9 CASSTGDRAFGEAFF TGTGCCAGCAGCACCGGGGACAGGGCCTTCGGTGAAGCTTTCTTT
13 TRBD1 - TRBJ2-1 TRBV30 CAGQGSSYNEQFF TGTGCCGGACAGGGGAGCTCCTACAATGAGCAGTTCTTC
15 - - TRBJ2-1 TRBV10-3 CAISPFTAVSNEQFF TGTGCCATCAGCCCCTTTACTGCGGTTTCCAATGAGCAGTTCTTC
16 - few TRBJ2-5 TRBV27 CASSSNRAFAGETQYF TGTGCCAGCAGTTCGAACCGGGCTTTCGCAGGAGAGACCCAGTACTTC
14 - - TRBJ2-2 TRBV9 CASSHTSNTGELFF TGTGCCAGCAGCCACACCTCAAACACCGGGGAGCTGTTTTTT
11 - once TRBJ1-2 TRBV30 CAWGRDSGYTF TGTGCCTGGGGCAGGGACTCTGGCTACACCTTC
17 TRBD1 - TRBJ1-3 TRBV7-9 CASSRRDRVVSGNTIYF TGTGCCAGCAGCCGCCGGGACAGGGTAGTCTCTGGAAACACCATATATTTT
14 - - TRBJ1-5 TRBV4-2 CASSQDQGNQPQHF TGTGCCAGCAGCCAAGACCAGGGCAATCAGCCCCAGCATTTT
15 TRBD1 - TRBJ1-5 TRBV11-2 CASSRTIQGWEPQHF TGTGCCAGCAGCCGGACGATACAGGGGTGGGAGCCCCAGCATTTT
16 - - TRBJ2-6 TRBV5-1 CASSPGHNSGANVLTF TGCGCCAGCAGTCCGGGACATAACTCTGGGGCCAACGTCCTGACTTTC
16 - - TRBJ2-2 TRBV15 CATSRVGVTGTGELFF TGTGCCACCAGCAGAGTGGGGGTGACAGGGACTGGGGAGCTGTTTTTT
14 - - TRBJ1-6 TRBV28 CASIPSSYNSPLHF TGTGCCAGTATTCCCAGCTCCTATAATTCACCCCTCCACTTT
12 - once TRBJ1-1 TRBV9 CASGLKNTEAFF TGTGCCAGCGGTTTGAAGAACACTGAAGCTTTCTTT
15 - once TRBJ1-1 TRBV9 CASSVETTFGTEAFF TGTGCCAGCAGCGTAGAAACGACCTTCGGCACTGAAGCTTTCTTT
14 TRBD1 - TRBJ1-2 TRBV11-2 CASSLSGQGYGYTF TGTGCCAGCAGCTTGTCGGGACAGGGCTATGGCTACACCTTC
13 - - TRBJ1-1 TRBV30 CVWSRGPNTEAFF TGTGTGTGGAGCAGGGGACCGAACACTGAAGCTTTCTTT
14 - - TRBJ2-2 TRBV14 CASSLRFQAGELFF TGTGCCAGCAGCCTCCGATTTCAGGCCGGGGAGCTGTTTTTT
15 TRBD2 - TRBJ2-5 TRBV2 CASSGTSGSQETQYF TGTGCCAGCAGCGGGACTAGCGGATCTCAAGAGACCCAGTACTTC
13 - - TRBJ1-4 TRBV2 CASKRTDNEKLFF TGTGCCAGCAAAAGGACAGATAATGAAAAACTGTTTTTT
17 - - TRBJ1-6 TRBV9 CASSVEGYGSYNSPLHF TGTGCCAGCAGCGTAGAAGGCTACGGCTCCTATAATTCACCCCTCCACTTT
16 - - TRBJ2-1 TRBV5-4 CASSRGRESSYNEQFF TGTGCCAGCAGCCGGGGTAGAGAAAGCTCCTACAATGAGCAGTTCTTC
16 - - TRBJ1-3 TRBV4-2 CASSQDGWGVGNTIYF TGTGCCAGCAGCCAAGACGGATGGGGGGTAGGGAACACCATATATTTT
14 - once TRBJ1-1 TRBV2 CASSRGIMNTEAFF TGTGCCAGCAGTCGGGGAATAATGAACACTGAAGCTTTCTTT
14 - once TRBJ2-5 TRBV28 CASSPADYGKTQYF TGTGCCAGCAGTCCCGCTGACTATGGGAAGACCCAGTACTTC
14 - - TRBJ1-1 TRBV7-2 CASSLGLGDTEAFF TGTGCCAGCAGCTTAGGGCTGGGGGACACTGAAGCTTTCTTT
17 - - TRBJ1-1 TRBV19 CASSIDGTSEMNTEAFF TGTGCCAGTAGTATAGACGGCACCTCGGAGATGAACACTGAAGCTTTCTTT
13 - - TRBJ2-1 TRBV10-1 CASSESVGNEQFF TGCGCCAGCAGTGAGTCGGTAGGCAATGAGCAGTTCTTC
15 TRBD2 once TRBJ2-5 TRBV7-9 CASSPTLSGAETQYF TGTGCCAGCAGCCCCACTCTTAGCGGGGCAGAGACCCAGTACTTC
13 - - TRBJ1-5 TRBV6-5 CASSYSRDQPQHF TGTGCCAGCAGTTACTCGAGGGATCAGCCCCAGCATTTT
15 TRBD1 - TRBJ1-4 TRBV5-1 CASSLAGTGNEKLFF TGCGCCAGCAGCCTCGCCGGGACAGGCAATGAAAAACTGTTTTTT
15 TRBD1 - TRBJ1-3 TRBV4-2 CASSQDLRGGNTIYF TGTGCCAGCAGCCAAGATCTCAGGGGGGGAAACACCATATATTTT
14 - - TRBJ2-3 TRBV30 CAWSVMSKGDTQYF TGTGCCTGGAGTGTAATGTCAAAGGGAGATACGCAGTATTTT
13 - - TRBJ2-3 TRBV2 CASSRTITDTQYF TGTGCCAGCAGCCGGACAATTACAGATACGCAGTATTTT
15 TRBD1 - TRBJ2-2 TRBV5-1 CASSLVTGSSGELFF TGCGCCAGCAGCTTGGTGACAGGGTCGAGCGGGGAGCTGTTTTTT
15 TRBD1 - TRBJ2-5 TRBV27 CASSPPTGGQETQYF TGTGCCAGCAGTCCACCAACAGGGGGCCAAGAGACCCAGTACTTC
13 - - TRBJ2-3 TRBV5-1 CASSLFSTDTQYF TGCGCCAGCAGCTTATTTAGCACAGATACGCAGTATTTT
15 TRBD1 - TRBJ2-3 TRBV7-6 CASSSWTGASDTQYF TGTGCCAGCAGCTCTTGGACAGGCGCTTCAGATACGCAGTATTTT
14 TRBD1 - TRBJ1-4 TRBV5-1 CASSLQGAGEKLFF TGCGCCAGCAGCTTACAGGGGGCCGGTGAAAAACTGTTTTTT
15 TRBD1 - TRBJ1-3 TRBV6-5 CASSRQGASGNTIYF TGTGCCAGCAGTCGACAGGGGGCCTCTGGAAACACCATATATTTT
14 - - TRBJ1-4 TRBV19 CASSTGVTNEKLFF TGTGCCAGTAGTACAGGGGTAACTAATGAAAAACTGTTTTTT
16 - - TRBJ1-6 TRBV7-2 CASSPEPTSPGSPLHF TGTGCCAGCAGCCCCGAACCGACAAGTCCCGGTTCACCCCTCCACTTT